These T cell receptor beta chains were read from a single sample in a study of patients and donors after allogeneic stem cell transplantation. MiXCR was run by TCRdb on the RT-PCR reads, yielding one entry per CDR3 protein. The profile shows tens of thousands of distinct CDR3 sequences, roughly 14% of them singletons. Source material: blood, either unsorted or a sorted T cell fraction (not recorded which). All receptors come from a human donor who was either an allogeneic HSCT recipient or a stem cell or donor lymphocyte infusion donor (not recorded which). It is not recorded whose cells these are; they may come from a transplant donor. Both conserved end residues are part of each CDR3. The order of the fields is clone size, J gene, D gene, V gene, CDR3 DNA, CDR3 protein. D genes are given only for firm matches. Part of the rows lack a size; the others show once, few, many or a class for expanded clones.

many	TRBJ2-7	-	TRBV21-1	TGTGCCAGCAGCACCTGGACCGAGCAGTACTTC	CASSTWTEQYF
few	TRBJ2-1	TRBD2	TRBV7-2	TGTGCCAGCAGTCGACTAGCGGGAGGGCTAGATGAGCAGTTCTTC	CASSRLAGGLDEQFF
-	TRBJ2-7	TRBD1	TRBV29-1	TGCAGCGTTGAGGGGACAGGGAACTCCTACGAGCAGTACTTC	CSVEGTGNSYEQYF
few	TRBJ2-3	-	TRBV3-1	TGTGCCAGCAGCCAAGGAATCCTAACGGATACGCAGTATTTT	CASSQGILTDTQYF
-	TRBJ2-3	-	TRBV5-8	TGTGCCAGCAGCTTGCCGACATCCGGATTCCCCACAGATACGCAGTATTTT	CASSLPTSGFPTDTQYF
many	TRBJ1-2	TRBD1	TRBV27	TGTGCCAGCAGTTCAACAGGGGAGGTGGGCTACACCTTC	CASSSTGEVGYTF
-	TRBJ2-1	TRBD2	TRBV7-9	TGTGCCAGCAGCTTAGTTTTCGGGGAGGGGACTAGCGGGAGGAATGAGCAGTTCTTC	CASSLVFGEGTSGRNEQFF
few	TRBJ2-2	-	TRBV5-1	TGCGCCAGCAGCTTGAATCCCGGGGAGCTGTTTTTT	CASSLNPGELFF
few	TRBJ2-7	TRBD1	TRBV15	TGTGCCACCAGCAGTGGGGGACAGGGTGATTACGAGCAGTACTTC	CATSSGGQGDYEQYF
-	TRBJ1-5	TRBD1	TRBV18	TGTGCCAGCTCACCACCGAACAGGGGTGAGGAAAATCAGCCCCAGCATTTT	CASSPPNRGEENQPQHF
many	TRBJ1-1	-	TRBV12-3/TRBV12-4	TGTGCCAGCAGTTTCATGGCGTACACTGAAGCTTTCTTT	CASSFMAYTEAFF
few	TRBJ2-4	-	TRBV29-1	TGCAGCGTTGGGCAGTCCATGGCCAAAAACATTCAGTACTTC	CSVGQSMAKNIQYF
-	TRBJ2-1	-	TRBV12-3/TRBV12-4	TGTGCCAGCAGTTTAGACAGGGAGAGGATTCCAGCGGTCTACAATGAGCAGTTCTTC	CASSLDRERIPAVYNEQFF
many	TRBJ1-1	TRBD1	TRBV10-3	TGTGCCATCAGTGAACCCTTAACAGGGGAAGGCACTGAAGCTTTCTTT	CAISEPLTGEGTEAFF
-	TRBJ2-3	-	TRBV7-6	TGTGCCAGCAGCTTACAGGGAGTAGCGGAACGAGATACGCAGTATTTT	CASSLQGVAERDTQYF
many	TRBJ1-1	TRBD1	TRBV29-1	TGCAGCGTTGGGAGGGGACAGGGGGCTGTGAACACTGAAGCTTTCTTT	CSVGRGQGAVNTEAFF
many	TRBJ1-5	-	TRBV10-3	TGTGCCACCGGACCGGCTAGCAATCAGCCCCAGCATTTT	CATGPASNQPQHF
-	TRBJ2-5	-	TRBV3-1	TGTGCCAGCAGCCAAGTGGGAGAGACCCAGTACTTC	CASSQVGETQYF
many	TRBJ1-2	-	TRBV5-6	TGTGCCAGCAGCTTCGGGGTCGGCTATGGCTACACCTTC	CASSFGVGYGYTF
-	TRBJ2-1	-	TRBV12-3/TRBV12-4	TGTGCCAGCTTACACAGCACCTACAATGAGCAGTTCTTC	CASLHSTYNEQFF
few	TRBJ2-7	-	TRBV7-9	TGTGCCAGCAGCTTGTTTCCTGGAGATTACGAGCAGTACTTC	CASSLFPGDYEQYF
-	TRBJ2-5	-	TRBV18	TGTGCCAGCTCAGAGGCCGGAACGCTGGAGACCCAGTACTTC	CASSEAGTLETQYF
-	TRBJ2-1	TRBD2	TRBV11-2	TGTGCCAGCAGCTTAGGTCCTGTAGGGACTAGCGGGAGGGGCAATGAGCAGTTCTTC	CASSLGPVGTSGRGNEQFF
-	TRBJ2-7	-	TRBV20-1	TGCAGTGCTAGAGCCGAAGCCCCCTACGAGCAGTACTTC	CSARAEAPYEQYF
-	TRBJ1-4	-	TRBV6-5	TGTGCCAGCAGTGGGGGTCGGGACCCTCTACAAAAACTGTTTTTT	CASSGGRDPLQKLFF
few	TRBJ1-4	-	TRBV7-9	TGTGCCAGCAGCAACGAGGCAGTGGGTTTTCCTAATGAAAAACTGTTTTTT	CASSNEAVGFPNEKLFF
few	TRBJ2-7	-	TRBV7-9	TGTGCCAGCAGCCCTGGTGGGCCTGGGAGACCCTACGAGCAGTACTTC	CASSPGGPGRPYEQYF
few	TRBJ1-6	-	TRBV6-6	TGTGCCAGCAGCCCACAGGATTATAATTCACCCCTCCACTTT	CASSPQDYNSPLHF
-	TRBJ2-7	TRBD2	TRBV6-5	TGTGCCAGCAGTCCGGCGGGACTACTCTCCTACGAGCAGTACTTC	CASSPAGLLSYEQYF
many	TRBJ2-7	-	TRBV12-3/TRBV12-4	TGTGCCAGCACCTTCGGGGATATCGCTTTGAACGAGCAGTACTTC	CASTFGDIALNEQYF
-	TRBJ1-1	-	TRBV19	TGTGCCAGTAGTATGGGGTGGAACACTGAAGCTTTCTTT	CASSMGWNTEAFF
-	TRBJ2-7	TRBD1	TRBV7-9	TGTGCCAGCAGCACTTGGACAGGCCCGGACGAGCAGTACTTC	CASSTWTGPDEQYF
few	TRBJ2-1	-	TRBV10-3	TGTGCCATCAACCGGGACTCGAACAATGAGCAGTTCTTC	CAINRDSNNEQFF
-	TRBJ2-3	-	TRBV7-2	TGTGCCAGCAGCTTAGGAACGGTTAGCACAGATACGCAGTATTTT	CASSLGTVSTDTQYF
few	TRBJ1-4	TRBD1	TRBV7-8	TGTGCCAGCAGCCCCAGACAGGGCCCTTGGGAAAAACTGTTTTTT	CASSPRQGPWEKLFF
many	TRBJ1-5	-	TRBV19	TGTGCCAGTAGTATAGCCAAGACCCAGGGTGTAGCCCAGCATTTT	CASSIAKTQGVAQHF
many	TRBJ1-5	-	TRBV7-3	TGTGCCAGCAGCTTCCGGGGGGTTTATGGCAATCAGCCCCAGCATTTT	CASSFRGVYGNQPQHF
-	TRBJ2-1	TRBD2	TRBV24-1	TGTGCCACCAGTGACCCGACTAGCGGAGAGAACAATGAGCAGTTCTTC	CATSDPTSGENNEQFF
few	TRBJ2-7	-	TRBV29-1	TGCAGCGCTTTACAGGGAACCTACGAGCAGTACTTC	CSALQGTYEQYF
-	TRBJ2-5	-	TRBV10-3	TGTGCCATCACCAGGGACTCCCGGACTCAAGAGACCCAGTACTTC	CAITRDSRTQETQYF
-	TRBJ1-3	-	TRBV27	TGTGCCAGCAGTTTCTCCCAGAACCCTGGAAACACCATATATTTT	CASSFSQNPGNTIYF
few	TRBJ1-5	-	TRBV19	TGTGCCAGTAGTATTGGAGCGCAGGGCTCCAATCAGCCCCAGCATTTT	CASSIGAQGSNQPQHF
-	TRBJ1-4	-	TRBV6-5	TGTGCCAGCAGTACCTGGGGGGCAGGAGAGTCTAATGAAAAACTGTTTTTT	CASSTWGAGESNEKLFF
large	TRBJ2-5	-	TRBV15	TGTGCCACCAGCTCCGGGACTATCGGAGGGGGCCAAGAGACCCAGTACTTC	CATSSGTIGGGQETQYF
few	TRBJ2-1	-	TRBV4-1	TGCGCCAGCAGCCACTCCTACAATGAGCAGTTCTTC	CASSHSYNEQFF
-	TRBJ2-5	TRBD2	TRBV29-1	TGCAGCGTTGGCGTCCTCCGAGGCGGGAGAGAGACCCAGTACTTC	CSVGVLRGGRETQYF
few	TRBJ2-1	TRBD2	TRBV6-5	TGTGCCAGCAGTTACTCGAAGGGGAGGGATGAGCAGTTCTTC	CASSYSKGRDEQFF
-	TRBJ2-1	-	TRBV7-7	TGTGCTAGCAGTTCTGGCGGGTACAATGAGCAGTTCTTC	CASSSGGYNEQFF